This T cell receptor (beta chain) was documented in a study of response to subunit inactivated influenza vaccine (dated by TCRdb to 2017 to 2018). With regard to the full study: To follow how T cells responded to a trivalent subunit inactivated influenza vaccine, the researchers relied on deep quantitative profiling of the T cell receptor repertoire. Results the study describes overall, beyond this receptor: The authors suggested that each seasonal influenza vaccination may recruit only a limited number of new T cells.

This clonotype was seen at least ten times. Its recognized antigen is unknown. Base qualities are not recorded, but no much larger clone differs from it by a single base. The time point label corresponds to: around 45 days after influenza vaccine administration. The library was built by means of RT-PCR. The sequencer was an Illumina HiSeq 2500. The public sequencing data were trimmed at Q25 with fastp and processed into clonotypes with MiXCR by TCRdb, which kept only in-frame beta chains. Every CDR3 protein is listed once, alongside the most common genes and DNA of its rows. The table for this sample lists around 500,000 distinct CDR3 sequences; 10% to 11% of them were counted only once. Of the sample, 12% falls within the top ten clones. The sequenced sample was PBMCs from blood, obtained 40 to 50 days after vaccination. The origin of this receptor is a man over 45 who received an inactivated influenza vaccine. Donor details come from another sample of the same person, matched by shared clones.

The bases are TGTGCCAGTAGTGTCGACAGGGGTAGGGAGACCCAGTACTTC. This gives the protein CASSVDRGRETQYF. Rearrangement joined TRBV19 to TRBJ2-5, with TRBD1 matching 8 junction bases. The CDR3 starts with the cysteine, ends with the phenylalanine, and has 14 residues. The only DNA kept is the CDR3, 42 bases in frame from the first base. Here V drops 5 bases and J drops 5 bases, and the junction holds 7 bases not matched to any gene. CDR1 and CDR2 were assigned from the germline V gene (reference sequence) as LNHDA and SQIVND.